These T cell receptor beta chains were read from a single sample in a study of blood T cells in healthy people across ages. TCRdb fed the 5' RACE reads into MiXCR, producing one record per CDR3 protein. The sample holds 850,000 to 1,000,000 distinct CDR3 sequences, roughly 48% seen once. The specimen was blood. These receptors all come from a man aged 30 to 39 in good health. CDR3s include the opening cysteine and the closing phenylalanine or tryptophan. D genes are given only for firm matches. The listing skips clone size in some rows; elsewhere it reads once, few, many or a size class.

TRBJ2-5 TRBV5-1 NA NA TGCGCCAGCAGCTTGGGACAGCTACTCTACAATGAGCAGTACTTC CASSLGQLLYNEQYF
TRBJ2-1 TRBV4-2 once NA TGTGCCAGCAGCCCCTTAGGAGATTTCAATGAGCAGTTCTTC CASSPLGDFNEQFF
TRBJ2-5 TRBV6-2/TRBV6-3 few NA TGTGCCAGCAGTTACTCGATAACGTCCCAAGAGACCCAGTACTTC CASSYSITSQETQYF
TRBJ2-5 TRBV6-2/TRBV6-3 NA NA TGTGCCAGCGGACAGCCCAAAGAGACCCAGTACTTC CASGQPKETQYF
TRBJ1-6 TRBV20-1 few TRBD1 TGCAGTGCTATACAGGACAGGGCCGACTCACCCCTCCACTTT CSAIQDRADSPLHF
TRBJ2-1 TRBV28 NA TRBD2 TGTGCCAGCAGTGTAGCGGGACTCTACAATGAGCAGTTCTTC CASSVAGLYNEQFF
TRBJ1-1 TRBV5-1 NA TRBD1 TGCGCCAGCAGCATGACAGGGGTGGACACTGAAGCTTTCTTT CASSMTGVDTEAFF
TRBJ2-5 TRBV24-1 NA NA TGTGCCACCAGTGAGGACCAAGAGACCCAGTACTTC CATSEDQETQYF
TRBJ1-1 TRBV28 few NA TGTGCCAGCACACGCCCGGGGAGGCGAGCTTTCTTT CASTRPGRRAFF
TRBJ2-1 TRBV11-2 NA TRBD1 TGTGCCAACAGCGTACAACAGGGGGTCGAGACCTACAATGAGCAGTTCTTC CANSVQQGVETYNEQFF
TRBJ1-2 TRBV9 NA TRBD1 TGTGCCAGCAGCACTGAGACAGGGCCAGCCTATGGCTACACCTTC CASSTETGPAYGYTF
TRBJ1-1 TRBV3-1 NA NA TGTGCCAGCAGCACTCCCTCCGGGGAATCGAACACTGAAGCTTTCTTT CASSTPSGESNTEAFF
TRBJ2-3 TRBV2 few TRBD2 TGTGCCAGCAGTCTAACCCGGGGGGGCCAAGATACGCAGTATTTT CASSLTRGGQDTQYF
TRBJ1-6 TRBV4-2 NA NA TGTGCCAGCAGCCAAGCCGGGCGAACGGATTCACCCCTCCACTTT CASSQAGRTDSPLHF
TRBJ1-6 TRBV27 NA NA TGTGCCAGCAGCTTAAGTAATTCACCCCTCCACTTT CASSLSNSPLHF
TRBJ1-1 TRBV29-1 few NA TGCAGCGTTGTGAGCTTGGGGGTCAGCCTGAACACTGAAGCTTTCTTT CSVVSLGVSLNTEAFF
TRBJ2-7 TRBV12-3/TRBV12-4 NA TRBD1 TGTGCCAGCAGGACGACAGGGGGGACCTACGAGCAGTACTTC CASRTTGGTYEQYF